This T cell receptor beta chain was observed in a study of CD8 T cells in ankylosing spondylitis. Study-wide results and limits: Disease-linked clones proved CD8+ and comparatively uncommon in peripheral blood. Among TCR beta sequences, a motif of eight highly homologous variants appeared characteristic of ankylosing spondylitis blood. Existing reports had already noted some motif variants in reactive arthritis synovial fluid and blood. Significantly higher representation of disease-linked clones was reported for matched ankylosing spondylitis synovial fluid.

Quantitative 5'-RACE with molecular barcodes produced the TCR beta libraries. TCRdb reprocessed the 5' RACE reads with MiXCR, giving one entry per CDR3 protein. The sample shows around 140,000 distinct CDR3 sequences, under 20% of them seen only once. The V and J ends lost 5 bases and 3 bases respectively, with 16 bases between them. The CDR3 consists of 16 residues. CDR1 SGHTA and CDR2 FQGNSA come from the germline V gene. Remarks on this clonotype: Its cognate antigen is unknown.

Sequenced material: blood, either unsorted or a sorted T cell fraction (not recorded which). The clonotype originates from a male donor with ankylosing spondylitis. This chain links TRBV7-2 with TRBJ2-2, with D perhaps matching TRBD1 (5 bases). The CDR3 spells CASSPRTTDYTGELFF. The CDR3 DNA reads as TGTGCCAGCAGCCCACGAACGACAGATTACACCGGGGAGCTGTTTTTT.